This TCR beta chain appears in the sequencing data of a study of Ad26.COV2.S vaccination and SARS-CoV-2 variants. Background on the study: Intramuscularly, Ad26.COV2.S was given either once or twice, 56 days apart.

Treatment in this sample: around 19 received Ad26.COV2.S at low or high dose, single or two shots; roughly 5 received placebo; per-sample allocation not given. Samples were taken on day 63 after the first vaccine or placebo injection. This clone was seen more than once but under ten times. This table comes from immunoSEQ multiplex PCR, and its TCRdb copy is limited to in-frame clones, with some not included. The table has a few hundred thousand clones, over 75% seen once. Sequenced here: peripheral blood, sampled in a trial of Ad26.COV2.S vaccine versus placebo. The clonotype originates from a person between 18 and 59 years old who received the Ad26.COV2.S COVID-19 vaccine or a placebo.

CDR3 sequence reads: CASSSSWGTAKNIQYF. CDR3 nucleotide sequence: TGTGCCAGCAGTAGCTCGTGGGGAACAGCCAAAAACATTCAGTACTTC. The chain has TRBV28 and TRBJ2-4; D not certain. The CDR3 runs 16 residues. Germline loops: CDR1 MDHEN, CDR2 SYDVKM. Trimming left V 5 bases short and J 0 bases short, with 14 bases between.